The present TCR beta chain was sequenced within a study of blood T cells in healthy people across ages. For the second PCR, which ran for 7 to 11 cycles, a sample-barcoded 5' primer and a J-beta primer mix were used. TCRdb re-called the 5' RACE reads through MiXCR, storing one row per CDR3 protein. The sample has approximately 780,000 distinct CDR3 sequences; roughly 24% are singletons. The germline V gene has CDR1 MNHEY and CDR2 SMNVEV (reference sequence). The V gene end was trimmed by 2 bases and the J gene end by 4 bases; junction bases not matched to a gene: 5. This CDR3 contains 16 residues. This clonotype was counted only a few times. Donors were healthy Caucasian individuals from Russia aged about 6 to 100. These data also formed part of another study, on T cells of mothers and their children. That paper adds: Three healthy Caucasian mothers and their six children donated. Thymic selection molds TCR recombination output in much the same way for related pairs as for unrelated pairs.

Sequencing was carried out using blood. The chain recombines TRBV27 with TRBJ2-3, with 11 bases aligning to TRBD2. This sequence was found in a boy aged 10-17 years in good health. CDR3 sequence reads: CASSLPKTSGADTQYF. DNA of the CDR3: TGTGCCAGCAGTTTACCGAAGACTAGCGGGGCAGATACGCAGTATTTT.